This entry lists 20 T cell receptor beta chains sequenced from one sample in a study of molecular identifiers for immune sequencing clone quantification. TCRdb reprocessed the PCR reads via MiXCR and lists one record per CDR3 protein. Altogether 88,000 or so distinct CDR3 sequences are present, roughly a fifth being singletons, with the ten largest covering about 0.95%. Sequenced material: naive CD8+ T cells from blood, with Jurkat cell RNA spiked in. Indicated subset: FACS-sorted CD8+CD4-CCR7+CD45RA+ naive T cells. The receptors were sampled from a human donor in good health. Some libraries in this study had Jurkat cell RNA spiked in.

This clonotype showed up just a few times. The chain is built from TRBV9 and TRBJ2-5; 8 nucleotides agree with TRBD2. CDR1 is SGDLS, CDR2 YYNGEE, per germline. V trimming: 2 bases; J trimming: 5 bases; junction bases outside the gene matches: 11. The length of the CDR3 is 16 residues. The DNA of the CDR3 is TGTGCCAGCAGCGTGGATCCAACCGGGAGGGTTGAGACCCAGTACTTC. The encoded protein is CASSVDPTGRVETQYF.

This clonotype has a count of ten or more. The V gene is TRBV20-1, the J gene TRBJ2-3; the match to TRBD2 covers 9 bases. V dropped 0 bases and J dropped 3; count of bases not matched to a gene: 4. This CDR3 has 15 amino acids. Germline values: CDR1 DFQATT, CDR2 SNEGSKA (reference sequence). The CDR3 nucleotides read TGCAGTGCTAGAGATCAGCGGGAGGCGACAGATACGCAGTATTTT. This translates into CSARDQREATDTQYF.

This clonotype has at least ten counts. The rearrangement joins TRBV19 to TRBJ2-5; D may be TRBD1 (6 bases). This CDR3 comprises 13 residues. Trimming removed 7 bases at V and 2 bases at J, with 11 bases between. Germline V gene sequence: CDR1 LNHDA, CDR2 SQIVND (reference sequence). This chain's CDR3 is CASTGTLQETQYF. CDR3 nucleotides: TGTGCCAGTACCGGGACACTGCAAGAGACCCAGTACTTC. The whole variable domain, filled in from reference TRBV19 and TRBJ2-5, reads DGGITQSPKYLFRKEGQNVTLSCEQNLNHDAMYWYRQDPGQGLRLIYYSQIVNDFQKGDIAEGYSVSREKKESFPLTVTSAQKNPTAFYLCASTGTLQETQYFGPGTRLLVL.

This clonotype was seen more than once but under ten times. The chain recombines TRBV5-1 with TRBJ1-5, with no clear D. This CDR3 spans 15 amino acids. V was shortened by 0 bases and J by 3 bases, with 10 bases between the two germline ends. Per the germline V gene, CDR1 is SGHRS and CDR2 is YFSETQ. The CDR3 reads CASSLAPGNNQPQHF. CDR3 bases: TGCGCCAGCAGCTTGGCCCCAGGCAACAATCAGCCCCAGCATTTT.

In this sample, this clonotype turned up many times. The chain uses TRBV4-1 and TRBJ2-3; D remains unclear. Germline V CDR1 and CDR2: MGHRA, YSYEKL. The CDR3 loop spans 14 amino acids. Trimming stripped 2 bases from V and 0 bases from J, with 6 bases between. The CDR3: CASSQTQSTDTQYF. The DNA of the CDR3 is TGCGCCAGCAGCCAAACGCAGAGCACAGATACGCAGTATTTT.

The CDR3 loop is CASSLQRGGTTYEQYF. The CDR3 bases are TGTGCCAGCAGCTTACAGAGAGGTGGGACAACCTACGAGCAGTACTTC. The chain carries TRBV7-9 and TRBJ2-7, with D perhaps TRBD1 (6 bases). The CDR3 loop spans 16 amino acids. CDR1 and CDR2 from the germline V gene are SEHNR and FQNEAQ (reference sequence). Between the trimmed V and J ends, which lost 2 bases and 2 bases, there was a span of 16 bases.

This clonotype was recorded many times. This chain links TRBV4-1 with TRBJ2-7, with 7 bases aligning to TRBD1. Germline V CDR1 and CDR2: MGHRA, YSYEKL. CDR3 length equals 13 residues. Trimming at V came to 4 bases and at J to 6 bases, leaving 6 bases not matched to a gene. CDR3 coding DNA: TGCGCCAGCAGCCGAAACAGGGGTTCCGAGCAGTACTTC. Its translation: CASSRNRGSEQYF.

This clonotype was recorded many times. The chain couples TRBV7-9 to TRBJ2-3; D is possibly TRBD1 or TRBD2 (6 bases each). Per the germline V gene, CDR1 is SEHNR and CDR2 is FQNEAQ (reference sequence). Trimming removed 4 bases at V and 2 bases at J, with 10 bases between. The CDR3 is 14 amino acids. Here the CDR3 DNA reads TGTGCCAGCAGCTCCGGGGGCGACACAGATACGCAGTATTTT. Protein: CASSSGGDTDTQYF.

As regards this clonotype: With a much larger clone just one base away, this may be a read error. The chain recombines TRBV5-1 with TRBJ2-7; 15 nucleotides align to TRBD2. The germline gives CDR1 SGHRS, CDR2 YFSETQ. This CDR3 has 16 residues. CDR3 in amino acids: CAGSLGTSGGLYEQYF. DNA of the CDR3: TGCGCCGGCAGCTTGGGGACTAGCGGGGGGCTCTACGAGCAGTACTTC.

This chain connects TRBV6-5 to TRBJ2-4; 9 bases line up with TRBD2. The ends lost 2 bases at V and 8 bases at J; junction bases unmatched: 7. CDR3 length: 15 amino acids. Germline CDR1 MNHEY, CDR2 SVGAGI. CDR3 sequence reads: CASSYGGGAGDIQYF. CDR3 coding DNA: TGTGCCAGCAGTTACGGCGGGGGGGCCGGGGACATTCAGTACTTC.

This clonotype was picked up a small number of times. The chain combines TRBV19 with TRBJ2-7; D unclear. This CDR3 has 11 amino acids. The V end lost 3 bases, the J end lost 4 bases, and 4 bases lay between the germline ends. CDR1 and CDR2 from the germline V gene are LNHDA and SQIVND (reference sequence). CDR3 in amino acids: CASSIGYEQYF. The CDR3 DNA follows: TGTGCCAGTAGTATTGGGTACGAGCAGTACTTC.

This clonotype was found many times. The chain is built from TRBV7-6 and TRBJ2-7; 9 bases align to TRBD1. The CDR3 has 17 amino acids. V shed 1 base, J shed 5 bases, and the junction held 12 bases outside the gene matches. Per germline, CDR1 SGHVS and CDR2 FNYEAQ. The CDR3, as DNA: TGTGCCAGCAGCTTAGATTCTCCGAGGGGGACAGGGAACGAGCAGTACTTC. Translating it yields CASSLDSPRGTGNEQYF. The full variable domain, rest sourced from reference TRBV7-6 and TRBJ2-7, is GAGVSQSPRYKVTKRGQDVALRCDPISGHVSLYWYRQALGQGPEFLTYFNYEAQQDKSGLPNDRFSAERPEGSISTLTIQRTEQRDSAMYRCASSLDSPRGTGNEQYFGPGTRLTVT.

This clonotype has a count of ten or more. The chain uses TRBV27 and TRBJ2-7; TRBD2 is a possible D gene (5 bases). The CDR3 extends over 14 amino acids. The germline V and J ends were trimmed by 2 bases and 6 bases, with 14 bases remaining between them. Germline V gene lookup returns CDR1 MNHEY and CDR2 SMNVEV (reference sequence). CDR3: CASSLELLRGEQYF. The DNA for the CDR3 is TGTGCCAGCAGTTTAGAACTTCTACGGGGCGAGCAGTACTTC.

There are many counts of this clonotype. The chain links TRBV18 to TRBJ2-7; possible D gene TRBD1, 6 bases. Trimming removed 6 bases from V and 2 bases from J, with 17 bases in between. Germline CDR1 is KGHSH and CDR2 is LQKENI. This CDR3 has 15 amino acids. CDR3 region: CASSPENGQPYEQYF. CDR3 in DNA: TGTGCCAGCTCGCCCGAAAATGGACAGCCCTACGAGCAGTACTTC.

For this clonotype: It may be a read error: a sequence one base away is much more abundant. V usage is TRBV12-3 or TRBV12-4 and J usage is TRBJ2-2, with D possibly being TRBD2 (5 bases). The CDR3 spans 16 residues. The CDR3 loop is CASSFHGTSVTGELVF. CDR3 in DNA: TGTGCCAGCAGTTTTCATGGCACAAGCGTAACCGGGGAGCTGGTTTTT.

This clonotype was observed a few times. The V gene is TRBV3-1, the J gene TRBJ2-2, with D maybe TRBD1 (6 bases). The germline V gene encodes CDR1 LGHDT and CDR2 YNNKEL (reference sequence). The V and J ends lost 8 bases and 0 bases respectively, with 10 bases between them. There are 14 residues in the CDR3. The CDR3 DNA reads TGTGCCAGCTCCGGGACAACGAACACCGGGGAGCTGTTTTTT. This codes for CASSGTTNTGELFF.

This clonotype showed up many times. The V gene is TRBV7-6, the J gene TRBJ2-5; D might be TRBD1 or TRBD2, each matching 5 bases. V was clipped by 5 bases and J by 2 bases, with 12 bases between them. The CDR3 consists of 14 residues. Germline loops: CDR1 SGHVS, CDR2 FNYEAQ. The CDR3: CASSGGRIQETQYF. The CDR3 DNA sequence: TGTGCCAGCAGCGGGGGACGGATACAAGAGACCCAGTACTTC.

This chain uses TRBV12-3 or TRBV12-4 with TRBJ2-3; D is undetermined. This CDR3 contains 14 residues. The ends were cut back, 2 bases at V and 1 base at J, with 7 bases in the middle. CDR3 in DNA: TGTGCCAGCAGTTTATCGACGCGCACAGATACGCAGTATTTT. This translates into CASSLSTRTDTQYF.

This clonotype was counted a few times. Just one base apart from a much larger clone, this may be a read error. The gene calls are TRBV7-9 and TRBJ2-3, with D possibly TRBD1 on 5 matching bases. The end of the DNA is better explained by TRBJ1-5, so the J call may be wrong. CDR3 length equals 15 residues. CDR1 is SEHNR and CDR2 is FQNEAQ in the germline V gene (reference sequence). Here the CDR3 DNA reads TGTGCCAGCAGCTTCCGGGACTATAGCACAGATACGCAGCATTTT. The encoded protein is CASSFRDYSTDTQHF.

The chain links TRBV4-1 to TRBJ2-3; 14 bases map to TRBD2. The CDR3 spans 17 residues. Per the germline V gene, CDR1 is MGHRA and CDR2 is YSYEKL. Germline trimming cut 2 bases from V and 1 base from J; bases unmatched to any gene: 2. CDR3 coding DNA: TGCGCCAGCAGCCAATGGGGACTAGCGGGGGGCACAGATACGCAGTATTTT. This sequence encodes CASSQWGLAGGTDTQYF.